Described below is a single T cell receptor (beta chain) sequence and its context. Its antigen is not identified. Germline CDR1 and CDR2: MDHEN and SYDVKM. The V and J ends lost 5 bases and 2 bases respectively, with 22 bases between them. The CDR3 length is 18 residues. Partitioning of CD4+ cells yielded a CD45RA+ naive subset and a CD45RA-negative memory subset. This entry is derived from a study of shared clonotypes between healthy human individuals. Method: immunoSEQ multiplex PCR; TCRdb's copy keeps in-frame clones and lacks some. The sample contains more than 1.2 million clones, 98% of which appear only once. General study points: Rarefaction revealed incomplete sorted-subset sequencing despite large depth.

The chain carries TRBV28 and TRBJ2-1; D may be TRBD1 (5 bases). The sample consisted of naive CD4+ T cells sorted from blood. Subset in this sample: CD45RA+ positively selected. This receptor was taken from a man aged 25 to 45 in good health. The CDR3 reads CASSKGPSWQGPYNEQFF. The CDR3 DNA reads TGTGCCAGCAGTAAAGGTCCATCATGGCAGGGTCCCTACAATGAGCAGTTCTTC. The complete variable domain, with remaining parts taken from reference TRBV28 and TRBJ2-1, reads DVKVTQSSRYLVKRTGEKVFLECVQDMDHENMFWYRQDPGLGLRLIYFSYDVKMKEKGDIPEGYSVSREKKERFSLILESASTNQTSMYLCASSKGPSWQGPYNEQFFGPGTRLTVL.